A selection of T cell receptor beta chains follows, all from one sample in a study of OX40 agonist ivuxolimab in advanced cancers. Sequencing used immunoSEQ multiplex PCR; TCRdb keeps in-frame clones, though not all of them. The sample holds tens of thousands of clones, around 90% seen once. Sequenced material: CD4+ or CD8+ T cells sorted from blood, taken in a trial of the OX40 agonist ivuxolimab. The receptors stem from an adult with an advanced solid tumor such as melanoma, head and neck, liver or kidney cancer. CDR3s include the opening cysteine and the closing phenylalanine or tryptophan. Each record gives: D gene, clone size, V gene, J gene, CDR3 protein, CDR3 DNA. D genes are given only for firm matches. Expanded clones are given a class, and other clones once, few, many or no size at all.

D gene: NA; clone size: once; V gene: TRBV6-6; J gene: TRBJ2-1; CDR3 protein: CASSYSSGRNEQFF; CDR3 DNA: TGTGCCAGCAGTTACTCATCAGGGCGGAATGAGCAGTTCTTC
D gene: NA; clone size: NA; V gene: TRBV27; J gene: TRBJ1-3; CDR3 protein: CASSLYPSGSGNTIYF; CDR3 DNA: TGTGCCAGCAGTTTATATCCCTCAGGGTCTGGAAACACCATATATTTT
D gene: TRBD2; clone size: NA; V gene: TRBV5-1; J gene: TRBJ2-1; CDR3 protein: CASSQLAGGGGEQFF; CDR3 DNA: TGCGCCAGCAGCCAACTAGCGGGGGGCGGAGGCGAGCAGTTCTTC
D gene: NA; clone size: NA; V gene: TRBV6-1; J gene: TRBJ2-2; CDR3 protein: CASSEDLGPTRELFF; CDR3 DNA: TGTGCCAGCAGTGAAGACCTCGGACCAACCCGGGAGCTGTTTTTT
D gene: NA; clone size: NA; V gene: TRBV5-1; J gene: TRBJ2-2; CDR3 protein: CASSPAGAGELFF; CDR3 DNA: TGCGCCAGCAGCCCTGCAGGGGCCGGGGAGCTGTTTTTT
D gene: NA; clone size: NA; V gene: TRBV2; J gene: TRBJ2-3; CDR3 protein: CASSEGVMSTDTQYF; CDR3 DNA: TGTGCCAGCAGTGAAGGAGTCATGAGCACAGATACGCAGTATTTT
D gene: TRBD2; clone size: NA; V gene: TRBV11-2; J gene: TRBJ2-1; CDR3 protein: CASSTPSGGDYNEQFF; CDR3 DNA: TGTGCCAGCAGCACCCCAAGCGGGGGAGACTACAATGAGCAGTTCTTC
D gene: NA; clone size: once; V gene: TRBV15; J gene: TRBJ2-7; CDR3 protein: CATSPSEGYYEQYF; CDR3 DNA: TGTGCCACCAGCCCGAGCGAGGGGTACTACGAGCAGTACTTC
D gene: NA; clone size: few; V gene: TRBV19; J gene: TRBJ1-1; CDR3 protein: CASSIGGHTEAFF; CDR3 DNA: TGTGCCAGTAGTATCGGAGGACACACTGAAGCTTTCTTT
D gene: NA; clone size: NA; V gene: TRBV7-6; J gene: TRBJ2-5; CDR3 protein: CASSLEIRGVEETQYF; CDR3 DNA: TGTGCCAGCAGCTTAGAAATCAGGGGCGTGGAAGAGACCCAGTACTTC
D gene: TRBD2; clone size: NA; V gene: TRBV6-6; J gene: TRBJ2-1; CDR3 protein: CASSTLAGAYNEQFF; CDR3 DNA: TGTGCCAGCAGTACACTAGCGGGGGCCTACAATGAGCAGTTCTTC
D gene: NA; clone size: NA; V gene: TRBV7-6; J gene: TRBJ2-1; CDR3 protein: CASSLALSVSPYNEQFF; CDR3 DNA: TGTGCCAGCAGCCTTGCCCTCTCTGTCTCTCCCTACAATGAGCAGTTCTTC
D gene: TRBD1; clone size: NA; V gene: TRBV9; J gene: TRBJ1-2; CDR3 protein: CASSASGTGLYGYTF; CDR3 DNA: TGTGCCAGCAGCGCATCCGGGACAGGACTATATGGCTACACCTTC
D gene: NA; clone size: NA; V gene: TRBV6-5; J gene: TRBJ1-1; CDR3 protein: CASSWRVGNTEAFF; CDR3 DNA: TGTGCCAGCAGTTGGCGGGTGGGGAACACTGAAGCTTTCTTT
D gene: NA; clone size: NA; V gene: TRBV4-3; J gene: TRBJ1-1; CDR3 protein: CASSKDFGQGLNTEAFF; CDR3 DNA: TGCGCCAGCAGCAAAGATTTTGGGCAGGGACTGAACACTGAAGCTTTCTTT